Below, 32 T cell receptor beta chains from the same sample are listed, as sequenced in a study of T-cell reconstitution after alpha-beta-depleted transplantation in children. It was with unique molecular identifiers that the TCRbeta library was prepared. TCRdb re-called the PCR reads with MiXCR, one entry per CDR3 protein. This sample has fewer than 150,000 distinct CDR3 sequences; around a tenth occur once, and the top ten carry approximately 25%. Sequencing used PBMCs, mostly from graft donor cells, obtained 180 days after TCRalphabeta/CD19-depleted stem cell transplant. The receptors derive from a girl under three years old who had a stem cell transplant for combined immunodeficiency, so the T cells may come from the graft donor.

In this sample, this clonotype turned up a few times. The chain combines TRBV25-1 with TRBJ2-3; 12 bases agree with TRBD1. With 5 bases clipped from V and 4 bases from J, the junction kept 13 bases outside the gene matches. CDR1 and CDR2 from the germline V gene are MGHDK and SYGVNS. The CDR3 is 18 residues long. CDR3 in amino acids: CASSIPGQGADGADTQYF. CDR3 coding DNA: TGTGCCAGCAGTATTCCGGGACAGGGGGCTGACGGAGCAGATACGCAGTATTTT.

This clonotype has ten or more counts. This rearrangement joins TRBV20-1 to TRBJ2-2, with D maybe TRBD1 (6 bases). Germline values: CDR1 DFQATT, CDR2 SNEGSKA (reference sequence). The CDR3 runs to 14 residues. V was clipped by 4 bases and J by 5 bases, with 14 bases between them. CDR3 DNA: TGCAGTGCTACCCAGGGTAGGGGGACCGGGGAGCTGTTTTTT. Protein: CSATQGRGTGELFF.

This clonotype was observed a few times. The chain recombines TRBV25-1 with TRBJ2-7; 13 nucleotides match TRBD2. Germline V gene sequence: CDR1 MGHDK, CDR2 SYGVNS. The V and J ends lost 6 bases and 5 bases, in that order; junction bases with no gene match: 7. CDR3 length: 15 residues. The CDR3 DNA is TGTGCCAGCAGCCCTACTAGCGGGGGGGCCCACGAGCAGTACTTC. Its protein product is CASSPTSGGAHEQYF.

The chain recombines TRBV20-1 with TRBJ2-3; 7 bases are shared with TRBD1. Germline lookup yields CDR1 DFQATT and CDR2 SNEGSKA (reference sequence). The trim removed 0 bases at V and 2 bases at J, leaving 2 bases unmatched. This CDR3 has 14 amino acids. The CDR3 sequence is CSAREGTVTDTQYF. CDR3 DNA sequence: TGCAGTGCTAGAGAGGGGACAGTCACAGATACGCAGTATTTT.

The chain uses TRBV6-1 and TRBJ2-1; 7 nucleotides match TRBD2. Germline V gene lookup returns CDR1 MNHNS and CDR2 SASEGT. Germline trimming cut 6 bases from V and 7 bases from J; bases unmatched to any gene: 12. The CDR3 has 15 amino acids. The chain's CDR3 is CASSMGRELGNEQFF. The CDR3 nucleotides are TGTGCCAGCAGCATGGGGCGGGAGCTTGGTAATGAGCAGTTCTTC.

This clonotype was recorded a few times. The CDR3 DNA sequence: TGCAGTGCTGGACCAACAGGGGGCGCCAAGTTCTGGGGTGGCTACACCTTC. This translates into CSAGPTGGAKFWGGYTF. This chain joins TRBV20-1 and TRBJ1-2, with TRBD1 identical over 9 bases. Germline V gene data show CDR1 as DFQATT and CDR2 as SNEGSKA (reference sequence). The CDR3 contains 17 residues. Trimming took 5 bases from V and 7 from J; bases not matched to a gene: 20.

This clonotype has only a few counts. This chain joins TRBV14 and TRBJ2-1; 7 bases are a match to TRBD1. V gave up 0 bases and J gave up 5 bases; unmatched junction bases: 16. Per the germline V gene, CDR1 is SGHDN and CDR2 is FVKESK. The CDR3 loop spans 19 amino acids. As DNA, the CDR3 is TGTGCCAGCAGCCAAGATCCCCCAAGGGGAAGGGGGCCAAACAATGAGCAGTTCTTC. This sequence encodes CASSQDPPRGRGPNNEQFF.

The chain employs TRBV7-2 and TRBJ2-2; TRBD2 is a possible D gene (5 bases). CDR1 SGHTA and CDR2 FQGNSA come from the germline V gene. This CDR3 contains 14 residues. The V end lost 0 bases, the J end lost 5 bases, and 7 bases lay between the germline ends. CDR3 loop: CASSLAGATGELFF. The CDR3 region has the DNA TGTGCCAGCAGCTTAGCGGGAGCGACCGGGGAGCTGTTTTTT.

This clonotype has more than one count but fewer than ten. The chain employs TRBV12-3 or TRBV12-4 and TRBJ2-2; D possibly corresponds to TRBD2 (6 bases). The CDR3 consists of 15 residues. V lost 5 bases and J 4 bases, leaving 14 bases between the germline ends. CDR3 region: CASSLTSWGTGELFF. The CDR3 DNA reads TGTGCCAGCAGTCTGACTAGTTGGGGCACCGGGGAGCTGTTTTTT.

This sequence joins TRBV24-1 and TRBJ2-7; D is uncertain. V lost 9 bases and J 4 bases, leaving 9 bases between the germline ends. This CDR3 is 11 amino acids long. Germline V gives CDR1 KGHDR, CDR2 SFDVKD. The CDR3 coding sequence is TGTGCCACCGCCAGTGGGTACGAGCAGTACTTC. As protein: CATASGYEQYF.

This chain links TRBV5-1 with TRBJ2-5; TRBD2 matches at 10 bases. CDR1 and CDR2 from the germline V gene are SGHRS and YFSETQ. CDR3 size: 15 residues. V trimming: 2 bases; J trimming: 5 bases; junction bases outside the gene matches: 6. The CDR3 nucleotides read TGCGCCAGCAGCTTCCTAGCGGGAGTGAGGGAGACCCAGTACTTC. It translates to CASSFLAGVRETQYF.

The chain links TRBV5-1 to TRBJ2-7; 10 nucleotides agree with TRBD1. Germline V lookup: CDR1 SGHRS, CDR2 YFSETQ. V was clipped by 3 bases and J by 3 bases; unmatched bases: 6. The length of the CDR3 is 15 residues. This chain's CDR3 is CASSSDRGRNYEQYF. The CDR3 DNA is TGCGCCAGCAGCTCCGACAGGGGGCGAAACTACGAGCAGTACTTC.

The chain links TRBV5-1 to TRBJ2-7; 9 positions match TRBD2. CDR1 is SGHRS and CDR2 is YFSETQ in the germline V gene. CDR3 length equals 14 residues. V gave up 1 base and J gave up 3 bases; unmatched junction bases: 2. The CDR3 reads CASSLSGRNYEQYF. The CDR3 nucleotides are TGCGCCAGCAGCTTGAGCGGGAGGAACTACGAGCAGTACTTC.

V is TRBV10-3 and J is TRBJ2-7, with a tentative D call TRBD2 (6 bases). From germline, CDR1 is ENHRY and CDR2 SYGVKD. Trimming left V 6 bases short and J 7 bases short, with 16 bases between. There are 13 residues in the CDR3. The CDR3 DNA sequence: TGTGCCATCAGGGGGGAGGCAGGCGGGGAGCAGTACTTC. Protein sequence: CAIRGEAGGEQYF.

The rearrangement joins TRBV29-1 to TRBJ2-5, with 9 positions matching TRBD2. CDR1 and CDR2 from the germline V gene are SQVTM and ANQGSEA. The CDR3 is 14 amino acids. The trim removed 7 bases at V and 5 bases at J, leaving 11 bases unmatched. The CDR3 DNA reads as TGCAGCGCCAGAGGACTAGCGACGGCGGAGACCCAGTACTTC. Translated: CSARGLATAETQYF.

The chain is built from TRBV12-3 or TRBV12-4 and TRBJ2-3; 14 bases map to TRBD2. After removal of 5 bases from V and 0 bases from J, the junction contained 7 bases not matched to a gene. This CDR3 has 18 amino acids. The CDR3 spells CASSTGTSGSPSTDTQYF. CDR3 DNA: TGTGCCAGCAGTACCGGGACTAGCGGGAGCCCTAGCACAGATACGCAGTATTTT.

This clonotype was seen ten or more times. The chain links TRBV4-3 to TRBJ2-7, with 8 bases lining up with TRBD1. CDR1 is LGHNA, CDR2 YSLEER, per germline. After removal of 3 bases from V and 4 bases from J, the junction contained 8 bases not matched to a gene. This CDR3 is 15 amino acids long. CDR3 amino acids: CASSQTGTGLYEQYF. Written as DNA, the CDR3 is TGCGCCAGCAGCCAGACCGGGACAGGCCTATACGAGCAGTACTTC.

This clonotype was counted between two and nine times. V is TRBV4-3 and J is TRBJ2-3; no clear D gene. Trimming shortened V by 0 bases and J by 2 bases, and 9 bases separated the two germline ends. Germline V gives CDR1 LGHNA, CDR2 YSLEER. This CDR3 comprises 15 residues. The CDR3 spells CASSQDRRLTDTQYF. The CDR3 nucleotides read TGCGCCAGCAGCCAAGATCGTAGGCTCACAGATACGCAGTATTTT.

The CDR3 reads CASSSSQWLAGGTGELFF. The CDR3 bases are TGTGCCAGCAGTTCCAGTCAATGGCTAGCGGGAGGAACCGGGGAGCTGTTTTTT. The chain combines TRBV12-3 or TRBV12-4 with TRBJ2-2; 11 nucleotides line up with TRBD2. The V segment lost 4 bases and the J segment 5 bases; nucleotides outside the gene matches: 12. This CDR3 comprises 18 residues.

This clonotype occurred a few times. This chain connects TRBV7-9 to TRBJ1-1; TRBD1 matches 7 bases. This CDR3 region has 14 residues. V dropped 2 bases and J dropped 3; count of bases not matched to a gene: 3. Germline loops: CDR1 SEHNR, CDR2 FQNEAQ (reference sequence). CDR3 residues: CASSLMQGDTEAFF. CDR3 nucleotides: TGTGCCAGCAGCTTAATGCAGGGGGACACTGAAGCTTTCTTT. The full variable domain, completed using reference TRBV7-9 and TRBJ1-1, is DTGVSQNPRHKITKRGQNVTFRCDPISEHNRLYWYRQTLGQGPEFLTYFQNEAQLEKSRLLSDRFSAERPKGSFSTLEIQRTEQGDSAMYLCASSLMQGDTEAFFGQGTRLTVV.

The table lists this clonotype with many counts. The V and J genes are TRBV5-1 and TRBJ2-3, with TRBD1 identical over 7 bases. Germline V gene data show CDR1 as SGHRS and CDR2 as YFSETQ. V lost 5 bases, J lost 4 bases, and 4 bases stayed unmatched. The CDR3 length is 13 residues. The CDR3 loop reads CASRGGRADTQYF. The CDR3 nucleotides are TGCGCCAGCAGAGGGGGCCGAGCAGATACGCAGTATTTT.

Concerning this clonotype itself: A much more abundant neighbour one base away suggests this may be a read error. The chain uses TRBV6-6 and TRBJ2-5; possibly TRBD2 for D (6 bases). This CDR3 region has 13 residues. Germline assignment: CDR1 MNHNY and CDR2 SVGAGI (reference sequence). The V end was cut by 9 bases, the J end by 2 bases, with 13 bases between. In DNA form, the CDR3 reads TGTGCCAGTGCTAGCGTGCCACAAGAGACCCAGTACTTC. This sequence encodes CASASVPQETQYF.

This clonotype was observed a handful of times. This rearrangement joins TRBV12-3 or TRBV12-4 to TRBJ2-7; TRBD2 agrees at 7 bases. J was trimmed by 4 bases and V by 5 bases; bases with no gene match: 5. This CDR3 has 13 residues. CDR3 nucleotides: TGTGCCAGCAGTAGGACGCGGGGGTACGAGCAGTACTTC. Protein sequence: CASSRTRGYEQYF.

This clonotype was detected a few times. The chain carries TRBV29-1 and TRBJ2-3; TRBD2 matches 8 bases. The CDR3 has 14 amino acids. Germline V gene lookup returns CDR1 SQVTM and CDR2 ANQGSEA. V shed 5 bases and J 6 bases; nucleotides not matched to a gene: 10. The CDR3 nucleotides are TGCAGCGTTATAAGCGGGAGAGCCCTCGATACGCAGTATTTT. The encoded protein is CSVISGRALDTQYF.

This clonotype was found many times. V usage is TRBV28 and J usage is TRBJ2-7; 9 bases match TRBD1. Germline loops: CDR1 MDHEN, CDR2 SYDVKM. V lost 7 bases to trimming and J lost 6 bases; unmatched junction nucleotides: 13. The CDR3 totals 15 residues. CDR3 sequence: CASTPRDRVRREQYF. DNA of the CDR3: TGTGCCAGCACTCCTCGGGACAGGGTACGACGCGAGCAGTACTTC. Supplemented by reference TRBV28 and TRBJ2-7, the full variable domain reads DVKVTQSSRYLVKRTGEKVFLECVQDMDHENMFWYRQDPGLGLRLIYFSYDVKMKEKGDIPEGYSVSREKKERFSLILESASTNQTSMYLCASTPRDRVRREQYFGPGTRLTVT.

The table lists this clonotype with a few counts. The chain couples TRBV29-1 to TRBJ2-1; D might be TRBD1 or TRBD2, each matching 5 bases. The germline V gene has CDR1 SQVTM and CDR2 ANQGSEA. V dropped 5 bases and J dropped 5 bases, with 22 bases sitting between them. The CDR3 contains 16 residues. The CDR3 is CSVSHGDGPFHNEQFF. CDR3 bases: TGCAGCGTTTCCCACGGGGACGGACCTTTTCACAATGAGCAGTTCTTC.

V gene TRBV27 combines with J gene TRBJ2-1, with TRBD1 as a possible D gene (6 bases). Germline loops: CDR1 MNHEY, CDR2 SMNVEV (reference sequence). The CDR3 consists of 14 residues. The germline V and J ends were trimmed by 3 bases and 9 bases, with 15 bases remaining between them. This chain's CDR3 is CASSFGQGFGEQFF. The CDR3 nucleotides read TGTGCCAGCAGTTTCGGGCAGGGGTTTGGTGAGCAGTTCTTC.

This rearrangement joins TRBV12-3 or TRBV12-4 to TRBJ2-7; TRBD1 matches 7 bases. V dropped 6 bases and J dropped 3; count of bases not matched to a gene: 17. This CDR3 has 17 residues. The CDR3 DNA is TGTGCCAGCAGCTTGGGGCCGACAGGGCCCCCCCTCTACGAGCAGTACTTC. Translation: CASSLGPTGPPLYEQYF.

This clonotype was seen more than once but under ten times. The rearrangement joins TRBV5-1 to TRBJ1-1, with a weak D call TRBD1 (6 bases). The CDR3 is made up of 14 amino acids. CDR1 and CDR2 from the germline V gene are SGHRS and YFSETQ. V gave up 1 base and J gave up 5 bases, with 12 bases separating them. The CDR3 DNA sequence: TGCGCCAGCAGCTTGCAGGGGCCGGGAACTGAAGCTTTCTTT. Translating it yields CASSLQGPGTEAFF. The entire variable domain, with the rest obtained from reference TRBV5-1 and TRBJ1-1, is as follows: KAGVTQTPRYLIKTRGQQVTLSCSPISGHRSVSWYQQTPGQGLQFLFEYFSETQRNKGNFPGRFSGRQFSNSRSEMNVSTLELGDSALYLCASSLQGPGTEAFFGQGTRLTVV.

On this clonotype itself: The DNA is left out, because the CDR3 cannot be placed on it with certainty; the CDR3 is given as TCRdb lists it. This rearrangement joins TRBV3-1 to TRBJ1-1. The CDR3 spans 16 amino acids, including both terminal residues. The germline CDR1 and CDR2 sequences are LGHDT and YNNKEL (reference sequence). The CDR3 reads CASSSSGGIWDTEAFF.

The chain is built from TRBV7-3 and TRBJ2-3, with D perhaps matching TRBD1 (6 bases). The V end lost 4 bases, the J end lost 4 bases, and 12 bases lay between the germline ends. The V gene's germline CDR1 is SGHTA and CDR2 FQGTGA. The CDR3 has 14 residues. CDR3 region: CASSSQGYADTQYF. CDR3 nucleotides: TGTGCCAGCAGCTCCCAGGGGTACGCAGATACGCAGTATTTT.

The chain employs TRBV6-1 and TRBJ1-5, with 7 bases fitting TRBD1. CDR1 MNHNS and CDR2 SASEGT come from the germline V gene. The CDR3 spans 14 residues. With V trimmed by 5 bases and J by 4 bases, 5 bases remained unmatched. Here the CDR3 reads CASSRRDSNQPQHF. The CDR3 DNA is TGTGCCAGCAGTCGCAGGGACAGTAATCAGCCCCAGCATTTT.